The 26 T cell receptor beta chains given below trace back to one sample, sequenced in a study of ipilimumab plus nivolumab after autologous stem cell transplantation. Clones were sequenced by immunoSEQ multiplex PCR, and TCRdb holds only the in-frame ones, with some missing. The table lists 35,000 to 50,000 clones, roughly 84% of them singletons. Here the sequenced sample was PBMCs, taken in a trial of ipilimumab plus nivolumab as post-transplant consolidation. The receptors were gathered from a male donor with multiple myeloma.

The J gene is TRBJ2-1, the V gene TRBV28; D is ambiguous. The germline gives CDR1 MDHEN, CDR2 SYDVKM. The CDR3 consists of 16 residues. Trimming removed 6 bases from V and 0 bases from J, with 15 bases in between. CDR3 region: CASSPADVSSYNEQFF. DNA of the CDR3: TGTGCCAGCAGCCCCGCGGACGTGAGCTCCTACAATGAGCAGTTCTTC.

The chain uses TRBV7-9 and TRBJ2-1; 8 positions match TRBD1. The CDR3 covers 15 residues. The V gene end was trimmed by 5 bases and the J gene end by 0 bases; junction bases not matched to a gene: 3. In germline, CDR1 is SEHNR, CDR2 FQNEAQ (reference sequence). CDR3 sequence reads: CASSPTGGSYNEQFF. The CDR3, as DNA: TGTGCCAGCAGCCCAACAGGGGGCTCCTACAATGAGCAGTTCTTC.

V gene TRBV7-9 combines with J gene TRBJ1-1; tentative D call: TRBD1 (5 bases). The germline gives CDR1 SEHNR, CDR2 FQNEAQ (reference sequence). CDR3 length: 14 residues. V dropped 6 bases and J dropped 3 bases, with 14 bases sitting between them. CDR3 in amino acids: CASSLPGGDTEAFF. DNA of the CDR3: TGTGCCAGCAGTCTTCCGGGGGGGGACACTGAAGCTTTCTTT.

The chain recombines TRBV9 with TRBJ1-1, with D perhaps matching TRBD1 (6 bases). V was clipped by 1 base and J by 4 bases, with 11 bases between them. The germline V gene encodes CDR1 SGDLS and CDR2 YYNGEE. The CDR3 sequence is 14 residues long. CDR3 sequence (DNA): TGTGCCAGCAGCGTACTAGGGGGGAGCACTGAAGCTTTCTTT. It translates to CASSVLGGSTEAFF.

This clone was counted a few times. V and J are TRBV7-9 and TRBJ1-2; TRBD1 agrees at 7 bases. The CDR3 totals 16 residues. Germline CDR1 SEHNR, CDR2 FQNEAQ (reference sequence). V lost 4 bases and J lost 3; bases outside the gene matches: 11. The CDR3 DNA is TGTGCCAGCAGCTCCCCAAGAGGGGGCGAGGACTATGGCTACACCTTC. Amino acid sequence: CASSSPRGGEDYGYTF.

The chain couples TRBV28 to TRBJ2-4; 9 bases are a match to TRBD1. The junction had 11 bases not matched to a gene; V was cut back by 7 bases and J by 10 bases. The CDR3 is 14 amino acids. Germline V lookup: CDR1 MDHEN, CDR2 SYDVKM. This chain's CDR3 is CASTPGGQGLIQYF. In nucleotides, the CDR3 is TGTGCCAGCACCCCAGGGGGACAGGGTTTAATTCAGTACTTC.

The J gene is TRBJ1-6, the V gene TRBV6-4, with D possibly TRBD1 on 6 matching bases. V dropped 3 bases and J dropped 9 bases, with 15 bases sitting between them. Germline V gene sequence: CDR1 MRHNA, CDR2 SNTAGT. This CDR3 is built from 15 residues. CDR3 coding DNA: TGTGCCAGCAGTGAGGTTGGTTTGGGGGCTTCACCCCTCCACTTT. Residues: CASSEVGLGASPLHF.

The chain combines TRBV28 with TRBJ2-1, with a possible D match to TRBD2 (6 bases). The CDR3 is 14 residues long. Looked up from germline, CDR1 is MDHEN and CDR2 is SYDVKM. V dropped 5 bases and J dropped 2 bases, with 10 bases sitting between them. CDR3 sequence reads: CASSPQRAYNEQFF. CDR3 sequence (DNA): TGTGCCAGCAGTCCTCAGCGGGCCTACAATGAGCAGTTCTTC.

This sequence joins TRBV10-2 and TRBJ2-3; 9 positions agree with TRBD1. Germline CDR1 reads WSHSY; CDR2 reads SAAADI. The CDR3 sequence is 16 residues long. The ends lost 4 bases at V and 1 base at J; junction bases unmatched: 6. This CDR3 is CASSAQGALGTDTQYF. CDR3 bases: TGCGCCAGCAGTGCACAGGGGGCCCTTGGCACAGATACGCAGTATTTT.

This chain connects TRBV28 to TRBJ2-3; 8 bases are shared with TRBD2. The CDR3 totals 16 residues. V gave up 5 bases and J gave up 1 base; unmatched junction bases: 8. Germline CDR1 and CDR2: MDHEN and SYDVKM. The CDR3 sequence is CASSREGGAGTDTQYF. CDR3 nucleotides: TGTGCCAGCAGTCGGGAGGGGGGCGCTGGCACAGATACGCAGTATTTT.

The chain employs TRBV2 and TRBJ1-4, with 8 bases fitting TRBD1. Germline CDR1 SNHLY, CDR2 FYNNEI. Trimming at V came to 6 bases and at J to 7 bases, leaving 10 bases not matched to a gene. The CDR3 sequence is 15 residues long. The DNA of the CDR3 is TGTGCCAGCAGGCAAGAGACAGGGGTGGGTGAAAAACTGTTTTTT. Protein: CASRQETGVGEKLFF.

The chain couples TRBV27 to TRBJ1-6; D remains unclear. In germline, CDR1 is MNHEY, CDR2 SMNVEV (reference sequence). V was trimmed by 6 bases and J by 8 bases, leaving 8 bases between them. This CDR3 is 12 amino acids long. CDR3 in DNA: TGTGCCAGCAGGTGGGCGGATTCACCCCTCCACTTT. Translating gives CASRWADSPLHF.

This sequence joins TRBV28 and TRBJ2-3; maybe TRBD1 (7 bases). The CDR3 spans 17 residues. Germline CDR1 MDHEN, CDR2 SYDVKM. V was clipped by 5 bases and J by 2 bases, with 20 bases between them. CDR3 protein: CASSLASGQSYTDTQYF. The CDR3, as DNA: TGTGCCAGCAGTCTAGCGTCGGGACAGAGTTACACAGATACGCAGTATTTT.

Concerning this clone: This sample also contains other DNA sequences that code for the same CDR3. DNA for the CDR3: TGTGCCAGCAGCCCCGGACGGGGGGGTGAGCAGTTCTTC. As protein: CASSPGRGGEQFF. This rearrangement joins TRBV7-9 to TRBJ2-1; 8 positions match TRBD2. Germline CDR1 reads SEHNR; CDR2 reads FQNEAQ (reference sequence). The CDR3 covers 13 residues. V trimming: 5 bases; J trimming: 9 bases; junction bases outside the gene matches: 6.

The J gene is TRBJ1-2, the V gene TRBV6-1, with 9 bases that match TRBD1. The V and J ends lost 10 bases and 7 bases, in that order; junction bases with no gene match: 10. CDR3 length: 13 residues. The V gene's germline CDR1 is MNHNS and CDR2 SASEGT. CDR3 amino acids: CATQRDRVSGYTF. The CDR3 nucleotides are TGTGCCACCCAACGGGACAGGGTCTCTGGCTACACCTTC.

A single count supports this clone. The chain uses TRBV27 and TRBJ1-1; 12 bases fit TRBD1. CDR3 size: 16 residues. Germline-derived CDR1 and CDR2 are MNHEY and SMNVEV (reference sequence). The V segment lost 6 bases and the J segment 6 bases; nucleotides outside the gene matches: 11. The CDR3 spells CASRGTGGVGGAEAFF. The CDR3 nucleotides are TGTGCCAGCAGGGGGACAGGGGGCGTGGGTGGGGCTGAAGCTTTCTTT.

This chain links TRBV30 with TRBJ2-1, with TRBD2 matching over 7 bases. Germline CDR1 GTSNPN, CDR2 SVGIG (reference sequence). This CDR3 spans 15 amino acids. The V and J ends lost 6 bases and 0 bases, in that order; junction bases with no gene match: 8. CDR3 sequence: CACGAGVGSYNEQFF. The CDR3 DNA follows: TGTGCCTGTGGGGCGGGAGTGGGCTCCTACAATGAGCAGTTCTTC.

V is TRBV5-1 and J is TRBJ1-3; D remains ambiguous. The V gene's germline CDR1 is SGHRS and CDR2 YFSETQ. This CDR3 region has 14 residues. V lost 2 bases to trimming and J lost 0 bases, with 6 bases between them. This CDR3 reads CASSFDGSGNTIYF. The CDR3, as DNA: TGCGCCAGCAGCTTCGATGGCTCTGGAAACACCATATATTTT.

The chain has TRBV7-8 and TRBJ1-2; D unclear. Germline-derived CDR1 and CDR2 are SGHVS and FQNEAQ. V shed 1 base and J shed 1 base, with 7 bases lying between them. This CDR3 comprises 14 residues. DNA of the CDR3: TGTGCCAGCAGCTTAGTGGCGGGTAACTATGGCTACACCTTC. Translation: CASSLVAGNYGYTF.

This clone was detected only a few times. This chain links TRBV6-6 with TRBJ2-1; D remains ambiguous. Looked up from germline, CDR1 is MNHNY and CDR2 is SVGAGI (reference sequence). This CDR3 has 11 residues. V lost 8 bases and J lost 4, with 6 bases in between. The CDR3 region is CASGDYNEQFF. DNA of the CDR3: TGTGCCAGCGGCGATTACAATGAGCAGTTCTTC.

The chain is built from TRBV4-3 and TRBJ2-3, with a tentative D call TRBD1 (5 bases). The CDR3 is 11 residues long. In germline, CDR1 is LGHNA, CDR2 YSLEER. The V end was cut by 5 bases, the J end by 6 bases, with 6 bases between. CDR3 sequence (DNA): TGCGCCAGCAGCGCAGGGGATACGCAGTATTTT. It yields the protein CASSAGDTQYF.

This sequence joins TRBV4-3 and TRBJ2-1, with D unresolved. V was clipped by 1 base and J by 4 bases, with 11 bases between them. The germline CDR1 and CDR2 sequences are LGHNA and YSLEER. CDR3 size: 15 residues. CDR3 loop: CASSQVRLQYNEQFF. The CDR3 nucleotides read TGCGCCAGCAGCCAAGTCAGACTCCAGTACAATGAGCAGTTCTTC.

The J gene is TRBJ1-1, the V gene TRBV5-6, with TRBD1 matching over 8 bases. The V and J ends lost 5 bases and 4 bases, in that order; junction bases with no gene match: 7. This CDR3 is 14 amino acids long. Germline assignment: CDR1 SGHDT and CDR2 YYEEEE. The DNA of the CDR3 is TGTGCCAGCAGGCCGACAGGGGTTTTCACTGAAGCTTTCTTT. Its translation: CASRPTGVFTEAFF.

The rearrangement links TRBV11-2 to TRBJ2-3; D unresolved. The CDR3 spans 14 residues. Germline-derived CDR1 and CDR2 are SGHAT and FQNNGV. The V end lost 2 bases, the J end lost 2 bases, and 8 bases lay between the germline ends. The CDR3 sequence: CASSLSSLTDTQYF. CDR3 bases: TGTGCCAGCAGCTTATCCAGCCTCACAGATACGCAGTATTTT.

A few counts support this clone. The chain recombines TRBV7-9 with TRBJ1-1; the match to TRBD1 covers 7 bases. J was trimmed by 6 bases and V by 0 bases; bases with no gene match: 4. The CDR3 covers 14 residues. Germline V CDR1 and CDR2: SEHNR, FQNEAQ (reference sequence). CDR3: CASSLAGGSAEAFF. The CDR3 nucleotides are TGTGCCAGCAGCTTAGCAGGGGGCAGCGCTGAAGCTTTCTTT.

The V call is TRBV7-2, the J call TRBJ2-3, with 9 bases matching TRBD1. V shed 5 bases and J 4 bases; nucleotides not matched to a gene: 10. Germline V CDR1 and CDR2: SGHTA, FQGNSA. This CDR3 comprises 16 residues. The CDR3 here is CASSPLPRTGADTQYF. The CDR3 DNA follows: TGTGCCAGCAGCCCGTTACCCCGGACAGGGGCAGATACGCAGTATTTT.